A single sample is the source of the 17 T cell receptor beta chains below, sequenced in a study of shared clonotypes between healthy human individuals (dated by TCRdb to 2018 to 2021). Preparation of the library involved the immunoSEQ multiplex PCR assay. Here the immuneACCESS table is served through TCRdb, limited to in-frame sequences with V and J called. Missing clones are a known gap in these copies; in checked studies unresolved V genes cover under half, and the rest lacks a known reason. Across this sample there are approximately 980,000 clones, with approximately 76% seen only once. The top ten clonotypes cover approximately 1.5% of the sample. The material sequenced was memory CD4+ T cells sorted from blood. In the paper's terms, the cell subset or site label means: CD45RA-negative fraction. The source is a man aged 18 to 30 in good health.

There are a few counts of this clone. This chain joins TRBV28 and TRBJ1-2; TRBD1 aligns across 9 bases. Germline V CDR1 and CDR2: MDHEN, SYDVKM. V lost 5 bases to trimming and J lost 7 bases; unmatched junction nucleotides: 11. This CDR3 comprises 15 residues. The CDR3 nucleotides are TGTGCCAGCAGTGGCCCGGGACAGGGTTCGACTGGCTACACCTTC. The encoded protein is CASSGPGQGSTGYTF.

The chain carries TRBV7-3 and TRBJ1-5, with D uncertain. Germline V gene sequence: CDR1 SGHTA, CDR2 FQGTGA. This CDR3 region has 14 residues. The CDR3 DNA reads TGTTGTCTCCCGGGCCCCAAGGGCAATCAGCCCCAGCATTTT. Protein sequence: CCLPGPKGNQPQHF.

This clone was picked up a small number of times. V gene TRBV11-2 combines with J gene TRBJ2-5, with a possible D match to TRBD1 (6 bases). The CDR3 contains 15 residues. The V gene lost 2 bases and the J gene lost 1 base, with 11 bases spanning the gap. Germline V CDR1 and CDR2: SGHAT, FQNNGV. The CDR3 spells CASSLTGYGQETQYF. Written as DNA, the CDR3 is TGTGCCAGCAGCTTAACAGGGTATGGCCAAGAGACCCAGTACTTC.

The chain recombines TRBV7-9 with TRBJ2-7; 7 bases are a match to TRBD1. This CDR3 is built from 13 residues. V dropped 7 bases and J dropped 2; count of bases not matched to a gene: 5. Germline CDR1 reads SEHNR; CDR2 reads FQNEAQ (reference sequence). CDR3 sequence reads: CASTSGGAYEQYF. The CDR3 nucleotides read TGTGCCAGCACCTCAGGGGGAGCCTACGAGCAGTACTTC.

With respect to this clone: Other nucleotide sequences from this sample produce the same CDR3. This chain links TRBV5-1 with TRBJ2-3; D unclear. The V and J ends lost 4 bases and 0 bases respectively, with 9 bases between them. CDR1 is SGHRS, CDR2 YFSETQ, per germline. The CDR3 is 14 amino acids. CDR3 residues: CASSGGTSTDTQYF. The CDR3 region has the DNA TGCGCCAGCAGCGGCGGAACTAGCACAGATACGCAGTATTTT. The full variable domain, with the rest looked up from reference TRBV5-1 and TRBJ2-3, is KAGVTQTPRYLIKTRGQQVTLSCSPISGHRSVSWYQQTPGQGLQFLFEYFSETQRNKGNFPGRFSGRQFSNSRSEMNVSTLELGDSALYLCASSGGTSTDTQYFGPGTRLTVL.

The V and J genes are TRBV5-6 and TRBJ1-2; D is possibly TRBD1 (5 bases). CDR1 and CDR2 from the germline V gene are SGHDT and YYEEEE. The length of the CDR3 is 13 residues. With 1 base removed from V and 4 bases from J, the gap between germline ends came to 8 bases. The CDR3 reads CASSLPGAYGYTF. CDR3 DNA: TGTGCCAGCAGCTTGCCCGGGGCCTATGGCTACACCTTC.

In its sample, this clone was seen once. Other DNA sequences in this sample translate to the same CDR3. V is TRBV5-1 and J is TRBJ2-5; D possibly corresponds to TRBD2 (6 bases). Deletions cut 0 bases from V and 4 bases from J, with 10 bases between. Germline values: CDR1 SGHRS, CDR2 YFSETQ. The CDR3 is 14 residues long. The CDR3 DNA sequence: TGCGCCAGCAGCTTGGCTGGGGGAGGAGAGACCCAGTACTTC. It encodes CASSLAGGGETQYF.

The chain joins TRBV11-2 to TRBJ1-1; no firm D call. V lost 1 base to trimming and J lost 7 bases, with 7 bases between them. Looked up from germline, CDR1 is SGHAT and CDR2 is FQNNGV. There are 12 residues in the CDR3. In nucleotides, the CDR3 is TGTGCCAGCAGCTTAGCCAGATTTGAAGCTTTCTTT. Translating gives CASSLARFEAFF.

The chain links TRBV6-1 to TRBJ1-3; the match to TRBD1 covers 9 bases. V dropped 4 bases and J dropped 0; count of bases not matched to a gene: 13. The CDR3 is 19 amino acids. CDR1 and CDR2 from the germline V gene are MNHNS and SASEGT. CDR3 loop: CASSGDLPGQGSSGNTIYF. The CDR3 DNA reads TGTGCCAGCAGTGGGGACCTGCCGGGACAGGGAAGCTCTGGAAACACCATATATTTT.

Details on this clone: Other nucleotide sequences from this sample produce the same CDR3. The CDR3 nucleotides are TGTGCCAGCAGCGTAGGGTTTAATGAGCAGTTCTTC. Translating gives CASSVGFNEQFF. The J gene is TRBJ2-1, the V gene TRBV9; no reliable D call. The germline CDR1 and CDR2 sequences are SGDLS and YYNGEE. The CDR3 has 12 residues. V shed 0 bases and J shed 7 bases, with 5 bases lying between them.

The CDR3 loop is CAWSVGISNQPQHF. The CDR3 DNA reads TGTGCCTGGAGTGTCGGCATTAGCAATCAGCCCCAGCATTTT. V usage is TRBV30 and J usage is TRBJ1-5; no reliable D call. Germline V gives CDR1 GTSNPN, CDR2 SVGIG (reference sequence). With 0 bases removed from V and 0 bases from J, the gap between germline ends came to 6 bases. CDR3 length: 14 amino acids.

This chain uses TRBV9 with TRBJ1-5; D gene ambiguous. V gave up 0 bases and J gave up 4 bases, with 11 bases separating them. The CDR3 extends over 15 amino acids. Germline V CDR1 and CDR2: SGDLS, YYNGEE. CDR3: CASSVEPTTNQPQHF. The CDR3 DNA sequence: TGTGCCAGCAGCGTAGAACCGACAACAAATCAGCCCCAGCATTTT. The entire variable domain, with the rest obtained from reference TRBV9 and TRBJ1-5, is as follows: DSGVTQTPKHLITATGQRVTLRCSPRSGDLSVYWYQQSLDQGLQFLIQYYNGEERAKGNILERFSAQQFPDLHSELNLSSLELGDSALYFCASSVEPTTNQPQHFGDGTRLSIL.

V usage is TRBV6-1 and J usage is TRBJ2-7; no reliable D call. This CDR3 spans 13 amino acids. V lost 2 bases and J lost 9, with 14 bases in between. In germline, CDR1 is MNHNS, CDR2 SASEGT. CDR3 nucleotides: TGTGCCAGCAGTGAAAACCCCACGGCTATGCAGTACTTC. It is translated as CASSENPTAMQYF.

This rearrangement joins TRBV19 to TRBJ2-3, with 13 bases aligning to TRBD2. The V gene end was trimmed by 5 bases and the J gene end by 1 base; junction bases not matched to a gene: 3. The CDR3 length is 16 residues. Germline CDR1 and CDR2: LNHDA and SQIVND (reference sequence). Here the CDR3 DNA reads TGTGCCAGTAGTCTTGGACTAGCGGGGGGCACAGATACGCAGTATTTT. Encoded protein: CASSLGLAGGTDTQYF.

There are a few counts of this clone. The V gene is TRBV29-1, the J gene TRBJ1-1; D is ambiguous. Germline CDR1 is SQVTM and CDR2 is ANQGSEA. This CDR3 has 11 residues. V shed 4 bases and J shed 8 bases, with 11 bases lying between them. The CDR3 reads CSVGSRGEAFF. The DNA of the CDR3 is TGCAGCGTTGGATCCCGCGGGGAAGCTTTCTTT.

This clone has a handful of counts. The V and J genes are TRBV7-9 and TRBJ1-1; D remains unclear. The CDR3 covers 14 residues. Germline CDR1 is SEHNR and CDR2 is FQNEAQ (reference sequence). V dropped 6 bases and J dropped 0 bases, with 11 bases sitting between them. The CDR3 DNA is TGTGCCAGCAGAGCCGTTGGTATGAACACTGAAGCTTTCTTT. Translated, it gives CASRAVGMNTEAFF.

This chain connects TRBV2 to TRBJ2-7, with a weak D call TRBD2 (6 bases). V lost 6 bases and J lost 0, with 15 bases in between. Germline V gene sequence: CDR1 SNHLY, CDR2 FYNNEI. The CDR3 totals 15 residues. CDR3 amino acids: CASSKEGTGSYEQYF. The CDR3 bases are TGTGCCAGCAGCAAGGAGGGGACGGGCTCCTACGAGCAGTACTTC.